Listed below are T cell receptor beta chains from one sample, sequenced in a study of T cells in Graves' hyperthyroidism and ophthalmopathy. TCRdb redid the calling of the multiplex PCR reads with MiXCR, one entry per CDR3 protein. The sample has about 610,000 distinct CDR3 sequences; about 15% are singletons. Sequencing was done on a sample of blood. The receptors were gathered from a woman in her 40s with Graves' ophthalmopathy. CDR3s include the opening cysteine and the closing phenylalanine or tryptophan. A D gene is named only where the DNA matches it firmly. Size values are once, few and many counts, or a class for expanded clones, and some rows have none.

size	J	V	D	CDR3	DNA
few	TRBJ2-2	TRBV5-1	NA	CASSSSGDPGELFF	TGCGCCAGCAGCTCCTCTGGCGACCCCGGGGAGCTGTTTTTT
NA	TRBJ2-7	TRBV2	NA	CASSKDRYEQYF	TGTGCCAGCAGCAAGGACCGCTACGAGCAGTACTTC
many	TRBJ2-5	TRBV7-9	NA	CASSFGGMATQYF	TGTGCCAGCAGCTTCGGCGGGATGGCGACCCAGTACTTC
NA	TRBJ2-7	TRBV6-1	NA	CASSSVGGPYEQYF	TGTGCCAGCAGCTCCGTGGGGGGCCCCTACGAGCAGTACTTC
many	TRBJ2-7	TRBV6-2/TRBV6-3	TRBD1	CASRQGSSEQYF	TGTGCCAGTCGACAGGGTTCCAGCGAGCAGTACTTC
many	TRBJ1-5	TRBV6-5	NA	CASSYEGAGPQHF	TGTGCCAGCAGTTACGAAGGTGCCGGACCCCAGCATTTT
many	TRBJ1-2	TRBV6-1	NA	CASSEGIHYGHTF	TGTGCCAGCAGTGAAGGAATCCACTATGGCCACACCTTC
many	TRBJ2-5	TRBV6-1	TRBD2	CASSVSRQGGKETQYF	TGTGCCAGCAGTGTCTCGCGGCAGGGAGGGAAAGAGACCCAGTACTTC
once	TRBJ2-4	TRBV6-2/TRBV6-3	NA	CASSYNRALVKNIQYF	TGTGCCAGCAGTTACAACCGGGCCTTGGTCAAAAACATTCAGTACTTC
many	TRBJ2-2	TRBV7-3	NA	CASSPGHTSTGELFF	TGTGCCAGCAGCCCCGGACACACGAGCACCGGGGAGCTGTTTTTT
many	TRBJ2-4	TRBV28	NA	CASTNRETKNIQYF	TGTGCCAGCACCAACAGGGAGACCAAAAACATTCAGTACTTC
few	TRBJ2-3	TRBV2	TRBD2	CASRKTSGLGDTQYF	TGTGCCAGCAGGAAGACTAGCGGGCTGGGGGATACGCAGTATTTT
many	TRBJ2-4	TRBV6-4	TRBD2	CASSHFSRTSGSISKNIQYF	TGTGCCAGCAGTCATTTTAGTCGGACTAGCGGGAGTATATCCAAAAACATTCAGTACTTC
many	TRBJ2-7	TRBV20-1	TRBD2	CSANPLGGGRSYEQYF	TGCAGTGCTAACCCGCTGGGCGGGGGACGCTCCTACGAGCAGTACTTC
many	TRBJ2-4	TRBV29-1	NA	CSVEDLGIQYF	TGCAGCGTTGAAGATCTAGGGATTCAGTACTTC
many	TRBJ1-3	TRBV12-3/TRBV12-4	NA	CASSLEAGGRRRNTIYF	TGTGCCAGCAGTTTAGAGGCGGGGGGCAGGCGTAGAAACACCATATATTTT
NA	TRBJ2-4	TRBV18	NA	CASSPQSGDQNIQYF	TGTGCCAGCTCACCACAGTCGGGAGATCAAAACATTCAGTACTTC
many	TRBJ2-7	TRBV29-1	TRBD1	CSVEVQGAYEQYF	TGCAGCGTTGAAGTGCAGGGGGCCTACGAGCAGTACTTC
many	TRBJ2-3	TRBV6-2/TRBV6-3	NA	CASSYPLIFQGRWDTDTQYF	TGTGCCAGCAGTTACCCCCTTATTTTCCAGGGGAGGTGGGACACAGATACGCAGTATTTT
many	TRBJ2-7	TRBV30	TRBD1	CAWSAGTGISYEQYF	TGTGCCTGGAGTGCCGGGACAGGAATTTCCTACGAGCAGTACTTC
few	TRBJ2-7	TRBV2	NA	CASTRVPEQSSYEQYF	TGTGCCAGCACAAGGGTCCCCGAACAGAGCTCCTACGAGCAGTACTTC
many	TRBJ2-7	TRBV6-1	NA	CASRPSGTAYEQYF	TGTGCCAGCAGACCTTCCGGCACAGCCTACGAGCAGTACTTC
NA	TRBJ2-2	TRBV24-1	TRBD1	CATSDPGTGSGELFF	TGTGCCACCAGTGACCCTGGGACAGGGTCCGGGGAGCTGTTTTTT
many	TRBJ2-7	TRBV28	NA	CASSPPGFEQYF	TGTGCCAGCAGTCCACCGGGCTTCGAGCAGTACTTC
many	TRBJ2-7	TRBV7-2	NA	CASSFRPDGYEQYF	TGTGCCAGCAGCTTCAGACCCGACGGCTACGAGCAGTACTTC
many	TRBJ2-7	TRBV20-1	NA	CSAIQIYEQYF	TGCAGTGCTATTCAGATCTACGAGCAGTACTTC
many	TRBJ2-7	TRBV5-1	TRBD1	CASSLGDRDHEQYF	TGCGCCAGCAGCTTGGGAGACAGGGACCACGAGCAGTACTTC
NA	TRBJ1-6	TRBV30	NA	CAWKGRVVNSPLHF	TGTGCCTGGAAGGGCAGGGTTGTTAATTCACCCCTCCACTTT
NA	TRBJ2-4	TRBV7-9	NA	CASSLPELAKNIQYF	TGTGCCAGCAGCTTACCGGAGCTAGCCAAAAACATTCAGTACTTC
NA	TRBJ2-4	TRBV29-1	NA	CSVNVGQNENIQYF	TGCAGCGTAAACGTCGGACAGAATGAAAACATTCAGTACTTC
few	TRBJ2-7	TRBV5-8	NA	CASSSARDLYEQYF	TGTGCCAGCAGCTCGGCTCGGGACTTATACGAGCAGTACTTC
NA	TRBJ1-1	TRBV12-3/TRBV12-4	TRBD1	CASTQGAWNTEAFF	TGTGCCAGCACACAGGGGGCTTGGAACACTGAAGCTTTCTTT
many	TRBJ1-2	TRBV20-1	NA	CSASATGNYGYTF	TGCAGTGCTAGTGCTACAGGGAACTATGGCTACACCTTC
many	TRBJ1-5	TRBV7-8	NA	CASSLVQQNNQPQHF	TGTGCCAGCAGCTTAGTACAGCAAAACAATCAGCCCCAGCATTTT
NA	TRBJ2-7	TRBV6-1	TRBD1	CASRMDRDGGYEQYF	TGTGCCAGCAGGATGGACAGGGACGGTGGGTACGAGCAGTACTTC
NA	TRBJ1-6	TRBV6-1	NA	CASKEWASVYNSPLHF	TGTGCCAGCAAGGAGTGGGCGAGTGTCTATAATTCACCCCTCCACTTT